The TCR beta chain described here comes from a study of T-cell memory formation after mild COVID-19. This CDR3 is built from 17 residues. The germline gives CDR1 LGHNA, CDR2 YSLEER. V was pared by 0 bases and J by 3 bases, with 3 bases of the junction left unmatched. Each CDR3 protein gets one entry after TCRdb re-called the 5' RACE reads with MiXCR. The sample lists around 140,000 distinct CDR3 sequences; 6% to 7% were seen once. This clonotype was counted ten times or more. The TCR comes from an adult woman who had mild COVID-19 (a few samples of this study predate the infection). Cell type and time point are not known. Sequencing was carried out using PBMCs or a T cell subset sorted from them (not recorded which). This chain links TRBV4-3 with TRBJ2-1, with TRBD2 matching over 12 bases. The CDR3 DNA follows: TGCGCCAGCAGCCAAGATCGGACTAGCGGGATCTACAATGAGCAGTTCTTC. The encoded protein is CASSQDRTSGIYNEQFF.